These T cell receptor beta chains were read from a single sample in a study of cytomegalovirus exposure and HLA in healthy donors. Method: immunoSEQ multiplex PCR; TCRdb's copy keeps in-frame clones and lacks some. This sample yields roughly 160,000 clones, of which around 85% are seen a single time; around 4% belongs to the top ten. Sequences were obtained from PBMCs. The receptor set was obtained from a man aged 35 to 55 in good health and CMV-seronegative. The CDR3 runs from the conserved cysteine through the conserved F or W. Fields, in order: V gene, D gene, clone size, J gene, CDR3 DNA, CDR3 protein. The D gene is left open where the match is weak. Clone size appears in some rows only: once, few, many, or a class for an expanded clone.

TRBV30	NA	NA	TRBJ1-1	TGTGCCTGGAGCTCGCAGGGAAACACTGAAGCTTTCTTT	CAWSSQGNTEAFF
TRBV7-9	NA	NA	TRBJ2-5	TGTGCCAGCAGCTTAAGCAGAGGGTACGGAGAGACCCAGTACTTC	CASSLSRGYGETQYF
TRBV2	NA	NA	TRBJ2-1	TGTGCCAGCAAGCTAGCTGAGCAGTTCTTC	CASKLAEQFF
TRBV2	TRBD1	NA	TRBJ1-1	TGTGCCAGCCAGACAGGGTTGAACACTGAAGCTTTCTTT	CASQTGLNTEAFF
TRBV2	TRBD2	NA	TRBJ2-1	TGTGCCAGCAGCGCTCCGGGGGGTTGGTTGAGCTCCTACAATGAGCAGTTCTTC	CASSAPGGWLSSYNEQFF
TRBV5-4	NA	NA	TRBJ1-2	TGTGCCAGCAGCTTCCTTATACGGTCCAGGGGAAGGGACGGCTACACCTTC	CASSFLIRSRGRDGYTF
TRBV30	NA	NA	TRBJ1-5	TGTGCCTGGAGTGGGTCACGGGGGGCGGGCAATCAGCCCCAGCATTTT	CAWSGSRGAGNQPQHF
TRBV28	NA	NA	TRBJ1-1	TGTGCCAGCAGTATATCGGGGGACGAAGCTTTCTTT	CASSISGDEAFF
TRBV25-1	NA	NA	TRBJ2-7	TGTGCCAGCAGTGAAGGGGACATCACCTACGAGCAGTACTTC	CASSEGDITYEQYF
TRBV7-7	TRBD2	NA	TRBJ2-1	TGTGCTAGCAGCCCAGGGACTACTCGCCCTTACAATGAGCAGTTCTTC	CASSPGTTRPYNEQFF
TRBV28	TRBD1	few	TRBJ1-4	TGTGCCAGCAGTTCGGGTCTACAGGGGGCTCGAATTGCTAATGAAAAACTGTTTTTT	CASSSGLQGARIANEKLFF
TRBV10-2	NA	NA	TRBJ2-1	TGCGCCAGCGGCCGACTACAAACCTACAATGAGCAGTTCTTC	CASGRLQTYNEQFF
TRBV27	TRBD2	NA	TRBJ2-2	TGTGCCAGCAGTGAGCCGGGACTAGCGGTTAGAGCCGGGGAGCTGTTTTTT	CASSEPGLAVRAGELFF
TRBV13	NA	NA	TRBJ2-4	TGTGCCAGCAGCCGGGGGTCTGCCAAAAACATTCAGTACTTC	CASSRGSAKNIQYF
TRBV2	NA	few	TRBJ1-1	TGTGCCAGCAACTACGGCCGGCGTCTGGACACTGAAGCTTTCTTT	CASNYGRRLDTEAFF
TRBV27	NA	NA	TRBJ2-4	TGTGCCAGCAGCCCAGGGGCCAGGATCCTGTACTTC	CASSPGARILYF
TRBV5-4	NA	NA	TRBJ1-2	TGTGCCAGCAGCTTACCGCCCCCCGTCCAAGAGCCGGGTACCTTC	CASSLPPPVQEPGTF
TRBV21-1	NA	NA	TRBJ1-6	TGTGCCAGCAGCCTGGAGGGGCCTTGTGATTCACCCCTCCACTTT	CASSLEGPCDSPLHF
TRBV2	TRBD2	few	TRBJ2-3	TGTGCCAGCTCCTCCGGGACTAGCGGGGGGGAAGGGGAGTATTTT	CASSSGTSGGEGEYF
TRBV5-4	TRBD2	once	TRBJ2-5	TGTGCCAGCAGCTTTGGGGGGGCCCAGTACTTC	CASSFGGAQYF
TRBV10-3	NA	few	TRBJ1-1	TGTGCCATCAGTGAGTTGAAGAGGAGGGTGAACACTGAAGCTTTCTTT	CAISELKRRVNTEAFF
TRBV6-1	NA	NA	TRBJ2-1	TGTGCCATCGCACCTAATCCTTACAATGAGCAGTTCTTC	CAIAPNPYNEQFF
TRBV27	NA	few	TRBJ1-2	TGTGCCAGCAGTTTATCTGGGAGGGAAGGCTACACCTTC	CASSLSGREGYTF
TRBV30	NA	NA	TRBJ1-2	TGTGCCTGGAGCCATGGGGGGGCGCGGGATGGCTACACCTTC	CAWSHGGARDGYTF
TRBV9	NA	NA	TRBJ2-3	TGTGCCAGCAGCGTAGCGCTAGCTATTACCGGAAGCACAGATACGCAGTATTTT	CASSVALAITGSTDTQYF
TRBV15	TRBD1	NA	TRBJ1-4	TGTGCCACCAGCAAGCAGGGGGCGCAAGAAAAACTGTTTTTT	CATSKQGAQEKLFF
TRBV5-1	NA	NA	TRBJ1-1	TGCGCCAGCAGCCCCCAGATGAGACAGCGATCGTCTGAAGCTTTCTTT	CASSPQMRQRSSEAFF
TRBV4-1	NA	NA	TRBJ1-4	TGCGCCAGCAGCCAAGATTCGGGGGGCTCGAAAGGGACTAATGAAAAACTGTTTTTT	CASSQDSGGSKGTNEKLFF
TRBV5-1	NA	NA	TRBJ1-1	TGCGCCAGCAGGCGAGATCTGAACACTGAAGCTTTCTTT	CASRRDLNTEAFF
TRBV4-1	TRBD1	NA	TRBJ1-4	TGCGCCAGCAGCCAACAGGGACAGGGGCGACGGGAAAAACTGTTTTTT	CASSQQGQGRREKLFF
TRBV30	TRBD1	NA	TRBJ1-6	TGTGCCTCCCATCCGACAGGGATAATCGGGAATTCACCCCTCCACTTT	CASHPTGIIGNSPLHF
TRBV9	TRBD1	NA	TRBJ2-7	TGTGCCAGCAGCGGTGGACAGGATCTTCGGGAGCAGTACTTC	CASSGGQDLREQYF
TRBV29-1	TRBD1	NA	TRBJ1-1	TGCAGCGTTCGGTTCGTAGGGGGCCGGAACACTGAAGCTTCCTTT	CSVRFVGGRNTEASF
TRBV4-1	NA	NA	TRBJ2-3	TGCGCCAGCAGCCAAGACTTGATAGGCGGGAAAACAGATCAGCCCCAGTATTTT	CASSQDLIGGKTDQPQYF
TRBV9	NA	once	TRBJ2-7	TGTGCCAGCAGCGACGACGGGACTGGGGACGAGCAGTACTTC	CASSDDGTGDEQYF
TRBV6-5	NA	NA	TRBJ1-3	TGTGCCAGCAGTCGGTTCCCTGGAAACACCATATATTTT	CASSRFPGNTIYF
TRBV6-4	TRBD1	NA	TRBJ1-6	TGTGCCAGCAGTGACCATAGACAGGGGGCAAATTCACCCCTCCACTTT	CASSDHRQGANSPLHF
TRBV5-1	NA	NA	TRBJ2-7	TGCGCCAGCAGTGACAGCCTTACTTCCTCCTACGAGCAGTACTTC	CASSDSLTSSYEQYF
TRBV7-2	TRBD1	few	TRBJ1-1	TGTGCCAGCAGCTCCAGACAGGGCGTCGGGCCTGAAGCTTTCTTT	CASSSRQGVGPEAFF
TRBV7-2	TRBD1	NA	TRBJ1-2	TGTGCCAGCAGCCCGGGACAGGCTCTTGGCTACACCTTC	CASSPGQALGYTF
TRBV30	NA	NA	TRBJ1-1	TGTGCCTGGACAAGGGGTGGCGGGGGCGCTGAAGCTTTCTTT	CAWTRGGGGAEAFF